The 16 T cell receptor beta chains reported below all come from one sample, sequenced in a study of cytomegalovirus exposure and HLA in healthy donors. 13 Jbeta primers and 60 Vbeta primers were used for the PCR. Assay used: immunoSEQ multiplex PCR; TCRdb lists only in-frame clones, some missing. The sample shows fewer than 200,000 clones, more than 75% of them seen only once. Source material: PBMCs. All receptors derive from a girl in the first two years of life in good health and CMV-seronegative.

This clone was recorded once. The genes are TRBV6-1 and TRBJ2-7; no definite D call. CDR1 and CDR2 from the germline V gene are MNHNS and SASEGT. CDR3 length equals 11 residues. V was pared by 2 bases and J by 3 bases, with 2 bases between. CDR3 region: CASSEHYEQYF. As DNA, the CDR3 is TGTGCCAGCAGTGAACACTACGAGCAGTACTTC.

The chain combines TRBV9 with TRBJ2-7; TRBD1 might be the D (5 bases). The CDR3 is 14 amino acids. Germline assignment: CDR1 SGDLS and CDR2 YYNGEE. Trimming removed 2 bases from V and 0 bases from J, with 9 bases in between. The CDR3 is CASSVDGHSYEQYF. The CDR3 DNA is TGTGCCAGCAGCGTGGACGGACACTCCTACGAGCAGTACTTC.

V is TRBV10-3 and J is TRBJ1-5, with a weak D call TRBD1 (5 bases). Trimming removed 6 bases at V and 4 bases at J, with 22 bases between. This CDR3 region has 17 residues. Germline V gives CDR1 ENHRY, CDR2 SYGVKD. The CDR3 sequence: CAIREARQSRINQPQHF. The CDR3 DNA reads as TGTGCCATCAGGGAGGCGCGACAGTCAAGGATAAATCAGCCCCAGCATTTT.

The CDR3 loop is CASSQHGGGTEAFF. The CDR3 coding sequence is TGTGCCAGCAGCCAACATGGGGGAGGCACTGAAGCTTTCTTT. This chain links TRBV4-2 with TRBJ1-1; TRBD1 is a possible D gene (5 bases). Trimming cost V 2 bases and J 4 bases, with 11 bases left between them. The CDR3 consists of 14 residues. Germline V gene lookup returns CDR1 LGHNA and CDR2 YNFKEQ.

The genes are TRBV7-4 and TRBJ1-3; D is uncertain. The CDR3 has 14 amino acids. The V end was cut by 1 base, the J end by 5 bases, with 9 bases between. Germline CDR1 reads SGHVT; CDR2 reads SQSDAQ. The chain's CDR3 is CASSLGGRRNTIYF. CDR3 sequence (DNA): TGTGCCAGCAGCTTAGGTGGCAGGAGAAACACCATATATTTT.

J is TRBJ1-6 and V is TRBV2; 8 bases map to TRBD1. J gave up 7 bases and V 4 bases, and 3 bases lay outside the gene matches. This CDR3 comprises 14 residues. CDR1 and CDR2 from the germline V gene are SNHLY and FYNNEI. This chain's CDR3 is CASSVAGGNSPLHF. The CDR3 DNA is TGTGCCAGCAGTGTGGCAGGGGGCAATTCACCCCTCCACTTT. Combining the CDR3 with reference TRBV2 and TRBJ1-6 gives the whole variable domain EPEVTQTPSHQVTQMGQEVILRCVPISNHLYFYWYRQILGQKVEFLVSFYNNEISEKSEIFDDQFSVERPDGSNFTLKIRSTKLEDSAMYFCASSVAGGNSPLHFGNGTRLTVT.

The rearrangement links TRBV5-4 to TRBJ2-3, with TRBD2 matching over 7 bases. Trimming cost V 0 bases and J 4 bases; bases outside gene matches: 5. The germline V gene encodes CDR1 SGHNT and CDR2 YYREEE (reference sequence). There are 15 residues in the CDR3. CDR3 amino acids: CASSLVGLGPDTQYF. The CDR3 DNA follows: TGTGCCAGCAGCTTGGTTGGACTAGGCCCAGATACGCAGTATTTT.

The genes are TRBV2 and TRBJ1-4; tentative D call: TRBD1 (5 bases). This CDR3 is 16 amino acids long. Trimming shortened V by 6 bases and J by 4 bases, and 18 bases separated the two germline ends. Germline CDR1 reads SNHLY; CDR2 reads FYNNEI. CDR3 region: CASRYHGGLLNEKLFF. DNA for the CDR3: TGTGCCAGCAGGTATCATGGGGGACTGCTTAATGAAAAACTGTTTTTT. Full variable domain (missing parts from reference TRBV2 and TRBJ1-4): EPEVTQTPSHQVTQMGQEVILRCVPISNHLYFYWYRQILGQKVEFLVSFYNNEISEKSEIFDDQFSVERPDGSNFTLKIRSTKLEDSAMYFCASRYHGGLLNEKLFFGSGTQLSVL.

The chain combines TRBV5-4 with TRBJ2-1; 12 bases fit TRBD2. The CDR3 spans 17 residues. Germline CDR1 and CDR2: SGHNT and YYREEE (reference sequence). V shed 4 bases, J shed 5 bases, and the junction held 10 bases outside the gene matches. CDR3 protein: CASSLRLAGVRHNEQFF. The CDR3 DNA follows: TGTGCCAGCAGCCTGAGACTAGCGGGAGTACGTCACAATGAGCAGTTCTTC.

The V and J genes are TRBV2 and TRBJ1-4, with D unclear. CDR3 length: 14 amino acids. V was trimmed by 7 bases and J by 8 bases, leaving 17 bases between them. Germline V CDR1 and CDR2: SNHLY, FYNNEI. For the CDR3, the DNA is TGTGCCAGCACCCCCAGGAAAACCTACGAAAAACTGTTTTTT. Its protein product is CASTPRKTYEKLFF.

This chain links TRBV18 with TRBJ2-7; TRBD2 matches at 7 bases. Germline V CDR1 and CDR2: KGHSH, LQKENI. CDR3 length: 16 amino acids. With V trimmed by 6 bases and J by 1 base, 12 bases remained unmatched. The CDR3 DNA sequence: TGTGCCAGCTCGTCCCCGGGGCGCGGGGGATCCTACGAGCAGTACTTC. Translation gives CASSSPGRGGSYEQYF.

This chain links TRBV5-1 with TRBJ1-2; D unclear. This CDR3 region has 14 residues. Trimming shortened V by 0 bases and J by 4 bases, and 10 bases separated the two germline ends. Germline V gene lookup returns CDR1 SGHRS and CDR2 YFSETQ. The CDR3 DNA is TGCGCCAGCAGCTTGGATGGAGGGATCTATGGCTACACCTTC. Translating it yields CASSLDGGIYGYTF.

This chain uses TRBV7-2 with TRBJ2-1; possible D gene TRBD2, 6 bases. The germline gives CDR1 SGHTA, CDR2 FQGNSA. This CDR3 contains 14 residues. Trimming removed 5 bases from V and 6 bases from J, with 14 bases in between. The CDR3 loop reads CASSPLAGFNEQFF. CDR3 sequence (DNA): TGTGCCAGCAGCCCTCTGGCGGGGTTCAATGAGCAGTTCTTC.

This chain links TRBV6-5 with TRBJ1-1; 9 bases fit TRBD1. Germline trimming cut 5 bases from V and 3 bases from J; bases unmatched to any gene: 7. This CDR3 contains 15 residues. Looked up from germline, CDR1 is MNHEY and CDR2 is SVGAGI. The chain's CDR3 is CASSQKRDRDTEAFF. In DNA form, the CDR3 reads TGTGCCAGCAGTCAAAAGCGGGACAGGGACACTGAAGCTTTCTTT.

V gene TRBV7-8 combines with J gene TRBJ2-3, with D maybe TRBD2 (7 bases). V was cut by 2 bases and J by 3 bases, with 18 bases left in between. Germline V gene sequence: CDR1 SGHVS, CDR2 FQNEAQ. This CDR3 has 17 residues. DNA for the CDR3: TGTGCCAGCAGCTTACCCAGTGGGGGCGGGAGAACAGATACGCAGTATTTT. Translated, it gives CASSLPSGGGRTDTQYF. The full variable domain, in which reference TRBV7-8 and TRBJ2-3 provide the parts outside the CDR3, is GAGVSQSPRYKVAKRGQDVALRCDPISGHVSLFWYQQALGQGPEFLTYFQNEAQLDKSGLPSDRFFAERPEGSVSTLKIQRTQQEDSAVYLCASSLPSGGGRTDTQYFGPGTRLTVL.

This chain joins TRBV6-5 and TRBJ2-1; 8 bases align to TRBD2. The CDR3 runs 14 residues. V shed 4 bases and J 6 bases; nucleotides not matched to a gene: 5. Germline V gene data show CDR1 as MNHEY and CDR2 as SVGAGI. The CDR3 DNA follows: TGTGCCAGCAGTTCTGGACTAGCCTCCAATGAGCAGTTCTTC. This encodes CASSSGLASNEQFF.